This passage covers 26 T cell receptor beta chains from one sample sequenced in a study of blood T cell repertoires in COVID-19. Profiling relied on immunoSEQ multiplex PCR, and the TCRdb table lists in-frame clones only, not all of them. The sample gives under 300,000 clones, about 90% of which show up once; over 0.8% is in the top ten. Sequenced input: peripheral blood. Source of these receptors: a man younger than 40 with COVID-19, enrolled during active disease.

V and J are TRBV19 and TRBJ2-2; TRBD2 aligns across 8 bases. V lost 9 bases, J lost 1 base, and 10 bases stayed unmatched. This CDR3 contains 16 residues. Germline CDR1 and CDR2: LNHDA and SQIVND (reference sequence). In DNA form, the CDR3 reads TGTGCCAGCACAGCAACTAGCGGTGTGAACACCGGGGAGCTGTTTTTT. Protein product: CASTATSGVNTGELFF. Filled out from reference TRBV19 and TRBJ2-2, the complete variable domain reads DGGITQSPKYLFRKEGQNVTLSCEQNLNHDAMYWYRQDPGQGLRLIYYSQIVNDFQKGDIAEGYSVSREKKESFPLTVTSAQKNPTAFYLCASTATSGVNTGELFFGEGSRLTVL.

As for this clone: Additional DNA sequences in this sample encode the identical CDR3. The chain links TRBV5-1 to TRBJ2-3; D is ambiguous. The CDR3 has 12 amino acids. Trimming removed 0 bases from V and 5 bases from J, with 4 bases in between. Germline V lookup: CDR1 SGHRS, CDR2 YFSETQ. CDR3 region: CASSLAVDTQYF. The CDR3 DNA follows: TGCGCCAGCAGCTTGGCAGTAGATACGCAGTATTTT.

The rearrangement uses TRBV9 and TRBJ1-2; no firm D call. Looked up from germline, CDR1 is SGDLS and CDR2 is YYNGEE. This CDR3 is built from 12 residues. V dropped 0 bases and J dropped 7 bases, with 7 bases sitting between them. The CDR3 sequence: CASSVGNFGYTF. Written as DNA, the CDR3 is TGTGCCAGCAGCGTAGGTAATTTTGGCTACACCTTC.

The rearrangement joins TRBV7-9 to TRBJ2-1, with D possibly TRBD2 on 5 matching bases. Germline V gene lookup returns CDR1 SEHNR and CDR2 FQNEAQ (reference sequence). The CDR3 runs to 11 residues. V was trimmed by 3 bases and J by 8 bases, leaving 5 bases between them. The DNA of the CDR3 is TGTGCCAGCAGCTTCGGGGATGAGCAGTTCTTC. Protein: CASSFGDEQFF.

Remarks on this clone: The sample contains more than one DNA sequence encoding this CDR3. The J gene is TRBJ1-3, the V gene TRBV3-1 (or the pseudogene TRBV3-2), with D possibly matching TRBD1 (5 bases). V lost 4 bases and J 1 base, leaving 11 bases between the germline ends. The CDR3 extends over 15 amino acids. The germline gives CDR1 LGHDT, CDR2 YNNKEL (reference sequence). DNA for the CDR3: TGTGCCAGCAGCCCAATCGGGGGATCTGGAAACACCATATATTTT. Its translation: CASSPIGGSGNTIYF.

This chain links TRBV5-3 with TRBJ1-5, with 7 bases that match TRBD1. TRBV5-3 carries the ORF label, with uncertain function. With 4 bases clipped from V and 4 bases from J, the junction kept 5 bases outside the gene matches. The CDR3 spans 14 residues. The CDR3 is CARSLGTVNQPQHF. In DNA form, the CDR3 reads TGTGCCAGAAGCCTCGGGACAGTAAATCAGCCCCAGCATTTT.

The chain has TRBV5-4 and TRBJ2-7, with 12 bases matching TRBD1. V gave up 4 bases and J gave up 3 bases; unmatched junction bases: 8. CDR1 SGHNT and CDR2 YYREEE come from the germline V gene (reference sequence). The CDR3 is 16 amino acids. CDR3 residues: CASSHPGTGGIYEQYF. In DNA form, the CDR3 reads TGTGCCAGCAGCCATCCCGGGACAGGGGGCATCTACGAGCAGTACTTC.

The rearrangement links TRBV12-3 or TRBV12-4 to TRBJ2-5; 7 nucleotides match TRBD1. This CDR3 is built from 13 residues. V was pared by 8 bases and J by 6 bases, with 9 bases of the junction left unmatched. CDR3 residues: CASRWTGSQTQYF. CDR3 nucleotide sequence: TGTGCCAGCCGATGGACAGGTTCGCAGACCCAGTACTTC.

This chain connects TRBV6-1 to TRBJ1-2, with 8 bases aligning to TRBD1. CDR1 is MNHNS and CDR2 is SASEGT in the germline V gene. J was trimmed by 4 bases and V by 6 bases; bases with no gene match: 10. The CDR3 sequence is 15 residues long. CDR3 sequence (DNA): TGTGCCAGCAGCCTGCAGGGGGCGGCTACCTATGGCTACACCTTC. Its protein is CASSLQGAATYGYTF.

Only one count was recorded for this clone. The chain joins TRBV27 to TRBJ1-5; TRBD1 is a possible D gene (6 bases). V lost 6 bases and J lost 6, with 12 bases in between. Germline CDR1 MNHEY, CDR2 SMNVEV (reference sequence). The CDR3 runs to 13 residues. The CDR3 bases are TGTGCCAGCAGACAGGGCCTCTTTCAGCCCCAGCATTTT. Its protein is CASRQGLFQPQHF.

The V gene is TRBV18, the J gene TRBJ2-6; 7 bases fit TRBD1. This CDR3 is built from 15 residues. With V trimmed by 4 bases and J by 0 bases, 0 bases remained unmatched. CDR1 KGHSH and CDR2 LQKENI come from the germline V gene. The chain's CDR3 is CASSRDSSGANVLTF. CDR3 in DNA: TGTGCCAGCTCACGGGACAGCTCTGGGGCCAACGTCCTGACTTTC.

The table lists this clone with a count of one. The CDR3 spells CASSLGTGGYGNQPQHF. CDR3 bases: TGCGCCAGCAGCTTGGGGACAGGGGGCTACGGCAATCAGCCCCAGCATTTT. The chain combines TRBV5-1 with TRBJ1-5; TRBD1 agrees at 11 bases. Germline CDR1 is SGHRS and CDR2 is YFSETQ. V trimming: 0 bases; J trimming: 2 bases; junction bases outside the gene matches: 4. The CDR3 covers 17 residues.

This clone appeared a single time. The chain recombines TRBV18 with TRBJ1-6; possible D gene TRBD1, 6 bases. In germline, CDR1 is KGHSH, CDR2 LQKENI. Trimming stripped 4 bases from V and 4 bases from J, with 17 bases between. CDR3 size: 17 residues. CDR3 residues: CASSLANRERYNSPLHF. Written as DNA, the CDR3 is TGTGCCAGCTCACTTGCAAACAGGGAGAGGTATAATTCACCCCTCCACTTT.

The V and J genes are TRBV27 and TRBJ2-7; D gene ambiguous. CDR1 is MNHEY, CDR2 SMNVEV, per germline (reference sequence). The CDR3 spans 13 residues. Between the trimmed V and J ends, which lost 5 bases and 0 bases, there was a span of 8 bases. The CDR3 reads CASSIQNSYEQYF. The CDR3 coding sequence is TGTGCCAGCAGTATCCAGAACTCCTACGAGCAGTACTTC.

This chain links TRBV30 with TRBJ1-6; 8 nucleotides align to TRBD1. Germline values: CDR1 GTSNPN, CDR2 SVGIG (reference sequence). The CDR3 contains 15 residues. V was clipped by 1 base and J by 5 bases; unmatched bases: 4. CDR3 coding DNA: TGTGCCTGGAGTGCACAGGGGGGGGATAATTCACCCCTCCACTTT. Encoded protein: CAWSAQGGDNSPLHF.

The chain is built from TRBV5-3 and TRBJ1-3; D may be TRBD1 (5 bases). TRBV5-3 counts as an open reading frame of uncertain function. CDR3 length: 16 amino acids. V shed 4 bases and J shed 0 bases, with 14 bases lying between them. For the CDR3, the DNA is TGTGCCAGAAGCGGCTCGGACATAGCCTCTGGAAACACCATATATTTT. It yields the protein CARSGSDIASGNTIYF.

CDR3 bases: TGTGCCAGCAGCCGGGACAGGTATGATGGCTACACCTTC. Its translation: CASSRDRYDGYTF. The chain links TRBV6-2 or TRBV6-3 to TRBJ1-2; 8 bases match TRBD1. This CDR3 is 13 amino acids long. Germline trimming cut 6 bases from V and 6 bases from J; bases unmatched to any gene: 6. Germline CDR1 MNHEY, CDR2 SVGEGT.

J is TRBJ1-2 and V is TRBV6-5; D ambiguous. V was clipped by 4 bases and J by 1 base, with 4 bases between them. Germline assignment: CDR1 MNHEY and CDR2 SVGAGI. The CDR3 loop spans 12 amino acids. This chain's CDR3 is CASSSLNYGYTF. The DNA of the CDR3 is TGTGCCAGCAGTTCACTTAACTATGGCTACACCTTC.

CDR3 residues: CASSVEQVNYGYTF. The CDR3 bases are TGTGCCAGCAGCGTAGAGCAGGTTAACTATGGCTACACCTTC. The genes are TRBV9 and TRBJ1-2; D remains ambiguous. V lost 0 bases to trimming and J lost 1 base, with 7 bases between them. This CDR3 comprises 14 residues. Germline lookup yields CDR1 SGDLS and CDR2 YYNGEE.

The V gene is TRBV29-1, the J gene TRBJ2-2; TRBD2 agrees at 11 bases. J was trimmed by 5 bases and V by 4 bases; bases with no gene match: 3. CDR3 size: 14 residues. CDR1 is SQVTM, CDR2 ANQGSEA, per germline. The CDR3: CSVVAGGLTGELFF. The CDR3 DNA follows: TGCAGCGTTGTAGCGGGGGGGCTAACCGGGGAGCTGTTTTTT.

The chain carries TRBV5-1 and TRBJ2-1; D unclear. The CDR3 covers 13 residues. CDR1 is SGHRS and CDR2 is YFSETQ in the germline V gene. With 2 bases removed from V and 5 bases from J, the gap between germline ends came to 8 bases. CDR3 region: CASSFNSHNEQFF. CDR3 DNA: TGCGCCAGCAGCTTTAACAGTCACAATGAGCAGTTCTTC.

V is TRBV27 and J is TRBJ1-3; 8 bases are shared with TRBD1. CDR3 size: 16 residues. The junction had 3 bases not matched to a gene; V was cut back by 2 bases and J by 0 bases. Looked up from germline, CDR1 is MNHEY and CDR2 is SMNVEV (reference sequence). In nucleotides, the CDR3 is TGTGCCAGCAGTTTACACGGACAGGGCTCTGGAAACACCATATATTTT. It yields the protein CASSLHGQGSGNTIYF.

The CDR3, as DNA: TGTGCCAGCAGTGAAGGGGGACAGGGATGGTCCTACGAGCAGTACTTC. Encoded protein: CASSEGGQGWSYEQYF. J is TRBJ2-7 and V is TRBV6-1; TRBD1 agrees at 9 bases. CDR1 is MNHNS and CDR2 is SASEGT in the germline V gene. Trimming at V came to 1 base and at J to 1 base, leaving 5 bases not matched to a gene. This CDR3 is 16 amino acids long.

V is TRBV5-1 and J is TRBJ2-3; a weak D match, TRBD1 (5 bases). CDR3 length: 14 amino acids. V lost 2 bases and J lost 4, with 11 bases in between. The germline V gene encodes CDR1 SGHRS and CDR2 YFSETQ. The CDR3 region is CASSFGQGPDTQYF. CDR3 nucleotide sequence: TGCGCCAGCAGCTTCGGACAAGGGCCAGATACGCAGTATTTT.

The rearrangement links TRBV5-1 to TRBJ1-3; the match to TRBD1 covers 10 bases. The CDR3 contains 15 residues. The V and J ends lost 5 bases and 4 bases, in that order; junction bases with no gene match: 6. Germline-derived CDR1 and CDR2 are SGHRS and YFSETQ. CDR3 region: CASRAGQGLGNTIYF. For the CDR3, the DNA is TGCGCCAGCAGGGCGGGACAGGGGCTCGGAAACACCATATATTTT. The whole variable domain, filled in from reference TRBV5-1 and TRBJ1-3, reads KAGVTQTPRYLIKTRGQQVTLSCSPISGHRSVSWYQQTPGQGLQFLFEYFSETQRNKGNFPGRFSGRQFSNSRSEMNVSTLELGDSALYLCASRAGQGLGNTIYFGEGSWLTVV.

This rearrangement joins TRBV6-5 to TRBJ1-2, with TRBD1 matching over 9 bases. After removal of 6 bases from V and 6 bases from J, the junction contained 8 bases not matched to a gene. The CDR3 spans 14 residues. CDR1 is MNHEY, CDR2 SVGAGI, per germline. The CDR3 here is CASRATGGDNGYTF. In nucleotides, the CDR3 is TGTGCCAGCAGGGCTACAGGGGGCGATAATGGCTACACCTTC.